The clone carrying this T cell receptor beta chain came up a few times. The data are from a study of blood T cells in healthy people across ages. Trimming shortened V by 0 bases and J by 2 bases, and 7 bases separated the two germline ends. CDR1 is MNHNS, CDR2 SASEGT, per germline. The CDR3 has 14 residues. A sample-barcoded 5' primer and a J-beta primer mix were used in a second PCR of roughly 6 to 11 cycles. All samples yielded 2.5 million or more CDR3-containing paired-end reads. MiXCR was run by TCRdb on the 5' RACE reads, yielding one entry per CDR3 protein. The table has 750,000 or so distinct CDR3 sequences, around 25% seen once. The same specimen was also included in a second study, on T cells of mothers and their children.

J is TRBJ1-2 and V is TRBV6-1; D unresolved. The TCR sequence derives from a boy aged 5-17 years in good health. Sequencing was performed on blood. CDR3 loop: CASSEAVRNYGYTF. As DNA, the CDR3 is TGTGCCAGCAGTGAAGCGGTCCGAAACTATGGCTACACCTTC.